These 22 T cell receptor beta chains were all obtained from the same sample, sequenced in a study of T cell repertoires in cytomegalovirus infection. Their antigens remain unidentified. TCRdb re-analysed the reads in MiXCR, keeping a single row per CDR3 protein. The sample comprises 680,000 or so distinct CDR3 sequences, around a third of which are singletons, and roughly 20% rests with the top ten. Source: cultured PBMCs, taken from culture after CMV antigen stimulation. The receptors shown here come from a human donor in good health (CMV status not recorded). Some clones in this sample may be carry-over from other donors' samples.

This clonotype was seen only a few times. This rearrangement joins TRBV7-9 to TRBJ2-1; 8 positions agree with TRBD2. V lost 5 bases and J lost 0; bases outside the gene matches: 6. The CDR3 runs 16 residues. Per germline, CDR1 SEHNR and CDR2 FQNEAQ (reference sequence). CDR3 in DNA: TGTGCCAGCAGCCTAATAGCGGGATCCTCCTACAATGAGCAGTTCTTC. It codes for CASSLIAGSSYNEQFF.

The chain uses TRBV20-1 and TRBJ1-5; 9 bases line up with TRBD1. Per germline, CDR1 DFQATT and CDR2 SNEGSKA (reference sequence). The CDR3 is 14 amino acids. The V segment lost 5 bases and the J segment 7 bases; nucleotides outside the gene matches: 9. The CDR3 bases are TGCAGTGCTGTCCGGGACAGGGAGCGGCAGCCCCAGCATTTT. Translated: CSAVRDRERQPQHF.

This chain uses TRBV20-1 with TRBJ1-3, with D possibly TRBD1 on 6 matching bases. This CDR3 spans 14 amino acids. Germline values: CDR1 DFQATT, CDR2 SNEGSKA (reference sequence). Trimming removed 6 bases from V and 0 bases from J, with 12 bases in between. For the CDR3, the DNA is TGCAGTGCCCAGAGGGGGAGCTCTGGAAACACCATATATTTT. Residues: CSAQRGSSGNTIYF.

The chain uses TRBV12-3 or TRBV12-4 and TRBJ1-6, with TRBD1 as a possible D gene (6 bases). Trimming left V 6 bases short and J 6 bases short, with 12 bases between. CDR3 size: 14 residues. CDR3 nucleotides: TGTGCCAGCAGCTTTGGACAGACTAATTCACCCCTCCACTTT. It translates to CASSFGQTNSPLHF.

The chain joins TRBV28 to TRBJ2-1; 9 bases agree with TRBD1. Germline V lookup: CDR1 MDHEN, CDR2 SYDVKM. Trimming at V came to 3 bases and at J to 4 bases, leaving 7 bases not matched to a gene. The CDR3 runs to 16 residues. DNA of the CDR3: TGTGCCAGCAGTTTCATCGGGACAGGGAGTTACAATGAGCAGTTCTTC. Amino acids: CASSFIGTGSYNEQFF.

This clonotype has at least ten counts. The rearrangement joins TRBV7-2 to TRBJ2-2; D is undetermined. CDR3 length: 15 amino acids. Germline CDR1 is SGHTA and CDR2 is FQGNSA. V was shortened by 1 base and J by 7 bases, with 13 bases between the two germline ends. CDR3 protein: CASSLEWVSVGELFF. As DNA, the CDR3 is TGTGCCAGCAGCTTAGAATGGGTTTCGGTCGGGGAGCTGTTTTTT.

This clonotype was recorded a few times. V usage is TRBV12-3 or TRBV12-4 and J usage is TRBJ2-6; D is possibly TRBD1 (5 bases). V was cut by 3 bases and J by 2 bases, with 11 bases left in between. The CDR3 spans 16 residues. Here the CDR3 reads CASSFPGLPGANVLTF. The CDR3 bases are TGTGCCAGCAGTTTCCCAGGGCTCCCTGGGGCCAACGTCCTGACTTTC.

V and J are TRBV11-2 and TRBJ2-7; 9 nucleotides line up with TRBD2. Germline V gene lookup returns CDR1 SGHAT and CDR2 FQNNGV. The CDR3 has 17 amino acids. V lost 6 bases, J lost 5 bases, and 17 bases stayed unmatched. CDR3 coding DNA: TGTGCCAGCAGGGCCCCTTTCTTTGGCGGGAGGGCTGACGAGCAGTACTTC. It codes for CASRAPFFGGRADEQYF. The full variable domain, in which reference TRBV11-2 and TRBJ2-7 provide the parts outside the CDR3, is EAGVAQSPRYKIIEKRQSVAFWCNPISGHATLYWYQQILGQGPKLLIQFQNNGVVDDSQLPKDRFSAERLKGVDSTLKIQPAKLEDSAVYLCASRAPFFGGRADEQYFGPGTRLTVT.

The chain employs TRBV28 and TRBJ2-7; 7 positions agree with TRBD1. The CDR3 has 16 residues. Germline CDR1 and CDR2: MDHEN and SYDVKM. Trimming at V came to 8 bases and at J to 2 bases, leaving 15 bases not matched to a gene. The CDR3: CASLTRPGQLTYEQYF. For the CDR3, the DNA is TGTGCCAGCCTTACCAGACCGGGACAGCTAACCTACGAGCAGTACTTC.

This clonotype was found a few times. This CDR3 is CASSLWQVNTEAFF. Written as DNA, the CDR3 is TGTGCCAGCAGCTTGTGGCAGGTTAACACTGAAGCTTTCTTT. This chain links TRBV5-6 with TRBJ1-1; D is unclear. This CDR3 contains 14 residues. The germline gives CDR1 SGHDT, CDR2 YYEEEE. Trimming took 1 base from V and 2 from J, leaving 9 bases between them.

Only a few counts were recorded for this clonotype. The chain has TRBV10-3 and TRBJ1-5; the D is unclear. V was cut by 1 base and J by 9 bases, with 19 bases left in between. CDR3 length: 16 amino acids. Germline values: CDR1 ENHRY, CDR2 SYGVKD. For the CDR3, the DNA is TGTGCCATCAGTGAGTTCGCGGGCCAGCCCCCGGGGCCCCAGCATTTT. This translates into CAISEFAGQPPGPQHF.

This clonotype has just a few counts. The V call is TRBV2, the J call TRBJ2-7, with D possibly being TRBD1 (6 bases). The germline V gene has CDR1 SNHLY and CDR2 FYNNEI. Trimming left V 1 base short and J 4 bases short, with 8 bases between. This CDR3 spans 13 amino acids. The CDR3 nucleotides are TGTGCCAGCAGTGAAGGGACAGTTTACGAGCAGTACTTC. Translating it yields CASSEGTVYEQYF.

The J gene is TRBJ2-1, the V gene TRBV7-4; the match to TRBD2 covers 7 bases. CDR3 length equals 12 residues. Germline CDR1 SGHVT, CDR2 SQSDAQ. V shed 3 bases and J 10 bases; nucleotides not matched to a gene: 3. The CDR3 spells CASSLGRVEQFF. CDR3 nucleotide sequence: TGTGCCAGCAGCTTGGGGAGGGTAGAGCAGTTCTTC.

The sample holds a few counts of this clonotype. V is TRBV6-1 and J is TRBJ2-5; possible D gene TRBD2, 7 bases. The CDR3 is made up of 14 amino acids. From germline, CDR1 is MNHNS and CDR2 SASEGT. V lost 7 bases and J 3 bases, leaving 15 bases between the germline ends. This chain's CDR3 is CASTSRGAEETQYF. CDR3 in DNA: TGTGCCAGCACTTCCCGGGGGGCGGAAGAGACCCAGTACTTC.

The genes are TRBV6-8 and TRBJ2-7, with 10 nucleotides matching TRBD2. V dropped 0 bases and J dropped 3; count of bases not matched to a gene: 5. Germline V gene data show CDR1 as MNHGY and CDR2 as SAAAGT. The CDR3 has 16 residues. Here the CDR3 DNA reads TGTGCCAGCAGTTACTCGCCTAGCGGGAGTTACTACGAGCAGTACTTC. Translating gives CASSYSPSGSYYEQYF.

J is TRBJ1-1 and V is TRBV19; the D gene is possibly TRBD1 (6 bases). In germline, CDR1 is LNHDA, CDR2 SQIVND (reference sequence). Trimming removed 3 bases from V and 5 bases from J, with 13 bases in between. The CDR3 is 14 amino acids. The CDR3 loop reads CASSIWGARTEAFF. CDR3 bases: TGTGCCAGTAGTATCTGGGGGGCTCGGACTGAAGCTTTCTTT.

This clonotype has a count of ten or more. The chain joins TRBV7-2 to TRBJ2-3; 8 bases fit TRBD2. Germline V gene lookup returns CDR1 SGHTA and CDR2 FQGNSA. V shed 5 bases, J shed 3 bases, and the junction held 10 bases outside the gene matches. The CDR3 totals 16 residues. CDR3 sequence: CASSRRLAGATDTQYF. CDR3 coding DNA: TGTGCCAGCAGCCGCCGTCTAGCGGGTGCAACAGATACGCAGTATTTT.

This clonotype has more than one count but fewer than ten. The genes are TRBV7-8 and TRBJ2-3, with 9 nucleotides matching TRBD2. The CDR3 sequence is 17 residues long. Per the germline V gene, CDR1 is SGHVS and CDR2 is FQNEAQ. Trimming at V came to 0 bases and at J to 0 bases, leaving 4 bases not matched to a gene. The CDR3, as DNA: TGTGCCAGCAGCTTAGCAATAGCGGGGGCCAGCACAGATACGCAGTATTTT. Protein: CASSLAIAGASTDTQYF.

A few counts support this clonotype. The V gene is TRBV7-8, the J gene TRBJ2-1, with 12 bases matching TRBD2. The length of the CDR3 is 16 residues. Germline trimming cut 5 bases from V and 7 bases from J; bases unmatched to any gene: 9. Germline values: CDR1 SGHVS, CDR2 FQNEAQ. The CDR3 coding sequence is TGTGCCAGCAGCCAACCGCTAGCGGGAGGGAAAAATGAGCAGTTCTTC. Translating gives CASSQPLAGGKNEQFF.

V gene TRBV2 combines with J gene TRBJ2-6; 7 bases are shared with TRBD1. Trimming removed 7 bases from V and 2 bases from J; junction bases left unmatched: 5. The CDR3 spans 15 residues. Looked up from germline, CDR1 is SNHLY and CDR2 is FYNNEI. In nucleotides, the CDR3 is TGTGCCAGCAACACCGACAGGGCTGGGGCCAACGTCCTGACTTTC. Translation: CASNTDRAGANVLTF.

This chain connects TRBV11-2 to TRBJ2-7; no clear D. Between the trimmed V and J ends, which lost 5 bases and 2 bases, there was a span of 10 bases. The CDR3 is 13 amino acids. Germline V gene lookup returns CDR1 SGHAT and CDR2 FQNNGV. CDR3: CASSPPRTYEQYF. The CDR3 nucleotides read TGTGCCAGCAGCCCCCCCAGGACCTACGAGCAGTACTTC.

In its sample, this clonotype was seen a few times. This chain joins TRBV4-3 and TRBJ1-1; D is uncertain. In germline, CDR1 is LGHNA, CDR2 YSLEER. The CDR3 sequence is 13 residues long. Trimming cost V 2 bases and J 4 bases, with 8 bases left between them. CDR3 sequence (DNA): TGCGCCAGCAGCCAACAGGAAGGCACTGAAGCTTTCTTT. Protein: CASSQQEGTEAFF.